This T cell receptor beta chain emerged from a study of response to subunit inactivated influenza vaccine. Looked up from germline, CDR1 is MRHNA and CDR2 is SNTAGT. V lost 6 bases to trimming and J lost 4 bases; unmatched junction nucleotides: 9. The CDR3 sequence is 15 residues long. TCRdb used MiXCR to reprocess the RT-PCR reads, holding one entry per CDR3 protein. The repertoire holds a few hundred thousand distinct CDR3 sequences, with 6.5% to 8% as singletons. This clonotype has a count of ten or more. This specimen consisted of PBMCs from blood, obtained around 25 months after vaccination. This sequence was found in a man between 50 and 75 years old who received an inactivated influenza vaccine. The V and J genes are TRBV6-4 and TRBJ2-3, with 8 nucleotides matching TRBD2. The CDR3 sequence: CASSLTGGKSDTQYF. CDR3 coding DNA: TGTGCCAGCAGCCTAACGGGAGGGAAGTCAGATACGCAGTATTTT.